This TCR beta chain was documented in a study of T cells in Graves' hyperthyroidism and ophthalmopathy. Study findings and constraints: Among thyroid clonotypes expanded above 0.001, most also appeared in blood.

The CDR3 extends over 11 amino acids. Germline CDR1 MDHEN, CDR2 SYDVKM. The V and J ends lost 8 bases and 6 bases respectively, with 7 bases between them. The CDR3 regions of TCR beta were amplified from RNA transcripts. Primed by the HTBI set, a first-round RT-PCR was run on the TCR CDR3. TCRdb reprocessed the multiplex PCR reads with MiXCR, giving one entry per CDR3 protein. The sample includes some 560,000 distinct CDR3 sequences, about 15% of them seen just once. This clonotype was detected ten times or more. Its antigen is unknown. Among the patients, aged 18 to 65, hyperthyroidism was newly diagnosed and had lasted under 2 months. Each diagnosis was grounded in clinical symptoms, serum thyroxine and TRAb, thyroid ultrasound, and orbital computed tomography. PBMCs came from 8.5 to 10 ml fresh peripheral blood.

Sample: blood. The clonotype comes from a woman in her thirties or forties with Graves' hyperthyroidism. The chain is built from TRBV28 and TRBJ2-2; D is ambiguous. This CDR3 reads CASGSPGELFF. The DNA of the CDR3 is TGTGCCAGCGGGTCGCCCGGGGAGCTGTTTTTT.